Sequencing of this TCR beta chain was carried out in a study of blood T cell repertoires in COVID-19. Across the study: The cDNA or gDNA used as material had been derived from T cells, B-cell-depleted T cells, or PBMCs.

This CDR3 has 15 residues. The trim removed 6 bases at V and 0 bases at J, leaving 4 bases unmatched. Germline V gives CDR1 SGHTA, CDR2 FQGTGA. As handled by the study authors: Estimated nucleated cell counts came from reference gene primer amplification. Some clones are missing from TCRdb's copy, which holds only in-frame ones; the method was immunoSEQ multiplex PCR. V, J and clone size are those of that table, while D and trimming were read from the DNA. This table has roughly 200,000 clones, about 70% appearing once. V gene TRBV7-3 combines with J gene TRBJ2-2; 7 positions match TRBD1. Sequenced material: peripheral blood. This TCR came from a woman aged 45-59 years with active or convalescent COVID-19. In DNA form, the CDR3 reads TGTGCCAGCAGGGGACAGACCGCGAACACCGGGGAGCTGTTTTTT. This gives the protein CASRGQTANTGELFF.